This T cell receptor (beta chain) originates from a study of shared clonotypes between healthy human individuals. Only CD45RO-negative cells positively selected for CCR7 counted as naive CD8 cells, so terminally differentiated effector memory CD45RA+ cells were excluded. Data came from immunoSEQ multiplex PCR; TCRdb stores just in-frame clones and leaves some out. The sample records 550,000 to 750,000 clones, 95% being singletons. V lost 5 bases to trimming and J lost 3 bases; unmatched junction nucleotides: 3. Germline V lookup: CDR1 MNHEY, CDR2 SVGAGI. The CDR3 consists of 13 residues. About this clone: Other DNA sequences in the same sample also yield this CDR3.

The sequenced sample consisted of naive CD8+ T cells sorted from blood. The receptor was isolated from a woman in her twenties or thirties in good health. V gene TRBV6-5 combines with J gene TRBJ2-7, with TRBD1 identical over 8 bases. The CDR3 DNA follows: TGTGCCAGCAGTCCCGGGACAGGCTACGAGCAGTACTTC. Its protein is CASSPGTGYEQYF.